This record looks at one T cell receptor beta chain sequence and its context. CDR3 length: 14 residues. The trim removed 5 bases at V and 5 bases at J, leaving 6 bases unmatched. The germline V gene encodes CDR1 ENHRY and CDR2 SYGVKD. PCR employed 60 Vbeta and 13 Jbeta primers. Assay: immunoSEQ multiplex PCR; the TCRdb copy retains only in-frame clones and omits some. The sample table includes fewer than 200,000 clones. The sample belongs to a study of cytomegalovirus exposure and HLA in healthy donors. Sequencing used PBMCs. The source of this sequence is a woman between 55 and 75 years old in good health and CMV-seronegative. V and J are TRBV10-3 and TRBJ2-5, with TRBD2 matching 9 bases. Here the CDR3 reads CAISLAGALETQYF. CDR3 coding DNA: TGTGCCATCAGTTTAGCGGGGGCACTCGAGACCCAGTACTTC.